The 5 T cell receptor beta chains reported below all come from one sample, sequenced in a study of control samples from healthy donors and cancer patients. The method was immunoSEQ multiplex PCR; TCRdb's version includes in-frame clones alone and lacks a portion of them. The repertoire holds about 99,000 clones, with approximately 90% as singletons. Input material: PBMCs. These receptors all come from a man aged 55 to 69 with lung cancer.

The genes are TRBV5-4 and TRBJ2-7; 12 bases fit TRBD2. The V and J ends lost 3 bases and 5 bases, in that order; junction bases with no gene match: 15. The CDR3 covers 18 residues. From germline, CDR1 is SGHNT and CDR2 YYREEE (reference sequence). The DNA of the CDR3 is TGTGCCAGCAGCTCCTCCCCACTAGCGGGGGGACCCTACGACGAGCAGTACGTC. It encodes CASSSSPLAGGPYDEQYV.

The chain employs TRBV6-5 and TRBJ1-2, with a tentative D call TRBD1 (5 bases). Germline V gives CDR1 MNHEY, CDR2 SVGAGI. V lost 6 bases, J lost 4 bases, and 9 bases lay in between. The CDR3 length is 12 residues. CDR3 in DNA: TGTGCCAGCAGAGCAGGGATCTATGGCTACACCTTC. Translated, it gives CASRAGIYGYTF.

This chain links TRBV30 with TRBJ2-3; the D call may be TRBD1 or TRBD2 (5 bases each). Germline V gives CDR1 GTSNPN, CDR2 SVGIG (reference sequence). The CDR3 extends over 17 amino acids. Trimming shortened V by 5 bases and J by 2 bases, and 23 bases separated the two germline ends. For the CDR3, the DNA is TGTGCCTGGGGGGGTGGGGGTGACCTGGCACCCACAGATACGCAGTATTTT. Residues: CAWGGGGDLAPTDTQYF.

The V and J genes are TRBV5-4 and TRBJ2-3; D remains unclear. The CDR3 totals 13 residues. Germline V gene lookup returns CDR1 SGHNT and CDR2 YYREEE (reference sequence). V lost 3 bases and J 0 bases, leaving 5 bases between the germline ends. The CDR3 DNA reads TGTGCCAGCAGCTACTCTAGCACAGATACGCAGTATTTT. Its translation is CASSYSSTDTQYF.

To note about this clone: The junction departs from the called germline gene at one end, perhaps through a read error. The chain combines TRBV5-1 with TRBJ1-1; D unclear. In germline, CDR1 is SGHRS, CDR2 YFSETQ. The CDR3 consists of 13 residues. The CDR3 DNA follows: TGCGTCAGCAGCTTGGGTAGTAACACTGAAGCTTTCTTT. It is translated as CVSSLGSNTEAFF.